This entry describes one T cell receptor beta chain. What it recognizes is unknown. Treatment: 10-day PBMC culture with coronavirus spike peptide pools or control peptides (ViraFEST assay). V was pared by 6 bases and J by 0 bases, with 11 bases between. CDR1 and CDR2 from the germline V gene are WNHNN and SYGVQD (reference sequence). The CDR3 is made up of 14 amino acids. The Oncomine TCR Beta short-read assay was what sequenced the DNA obtained from cultured CD4+ T cells. Via MiXCR, TCRdb re-called the PCR reads, giving one row per CDR3 protein. The table has around 15,000 distinct CDR3 sequences, about a fifth seen once. The data originate from a study of vaccination and CD4 T cells after COVID-19.

The sequences come from CD4+ T cells from blood, cultured in vitro, collected before SARS-CoV-2 vaccination. This TCR was recovered from a human donor who received a COVID-19 vaccine. The chain employs TRBV10-1 and TRBJ1-1, with D uncertain. In DNA, the CDR3 is TGCGCCAGCAGCCCTGGGAAAGTGAACACTGAAGCTTTCTTT. Amino acids: CASSPGKVNTEAFF.